These 3 T cell receptor beta chains were sequenced from one sample in a study of radiotherapy plus CTLA-4 blockade in lung cancer. Libraries were prepared by immunoSEQ multiplex PCR; TCRdb keeps only in-frame clonotypes and omits some of them. The sample holds 130,000 or so clones, over 80% seen once. The sequencing here drew on peripheral blood, taken from a patient treated with radiotherapy plus ipilimumab. The receptors derive from a human donor with non-small cell lung cancer that progressed on radiotherapy plus ipilimumab.

The gene calls are TRBV9 and TRBJ1-3, with a possible D match to TRBD1 (6 bases). V was shortened by 0 bases and J by 8 bases, with 12 bases between the two germline ends. This CDR3 comprises 14 residues. CDR1 is SGDLS, CDR2 YYNGEE, per germline. The CDR3 loop reads CASSVGQGRDTIYF. The CDR3 DNA reads as TGTGCCAGCAGCGTAGGGCAGGGGAGAGACACCATATATTTT.

The V call is TRBV11-2, the J call TRBJ1-1; D is undetermined. CDR1 and CDR2 (germline): SGHAT, FQNNGV. The CDR3 runs to 11 residues. V lost 8 bases and J 4 bases, leaving 8 bases between the germline ends. Here the CDR3 reads CASVVGTEAFF. The CDR3 DNA follows: TGTGCCAGCGTGGTAGGCACTGAAGCTTTCTTT.

This clone was picked up one time. The chain joins TRBV9 to TRBJ2-7; D not certain. Per germline, CDR1 SGDLS and CDR2 YYNGEE. Trimming took 3 bases from V and 1 from J, leaving 14 bases between them. There are 15 residues in the CDR3. CDR3: CASSAGPTTSYEQYF. The DNA for the CDR3 is TGTGCCAGCAGCGCCGGGCCTACTACGTCCTACGAGCAGTACTTC.